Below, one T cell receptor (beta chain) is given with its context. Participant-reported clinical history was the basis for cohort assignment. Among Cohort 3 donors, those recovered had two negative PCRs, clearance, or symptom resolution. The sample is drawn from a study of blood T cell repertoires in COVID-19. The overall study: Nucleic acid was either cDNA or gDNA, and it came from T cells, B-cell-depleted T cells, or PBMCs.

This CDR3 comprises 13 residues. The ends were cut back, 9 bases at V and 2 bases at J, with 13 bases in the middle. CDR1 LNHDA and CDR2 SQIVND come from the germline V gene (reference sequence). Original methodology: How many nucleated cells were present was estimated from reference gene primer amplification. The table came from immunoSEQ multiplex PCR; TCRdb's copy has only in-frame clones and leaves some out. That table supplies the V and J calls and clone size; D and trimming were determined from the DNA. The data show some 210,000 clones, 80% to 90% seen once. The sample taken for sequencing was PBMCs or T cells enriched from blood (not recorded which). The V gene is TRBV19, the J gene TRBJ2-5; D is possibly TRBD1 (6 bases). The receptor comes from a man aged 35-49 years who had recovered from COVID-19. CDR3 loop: CASTTGKQETQYF. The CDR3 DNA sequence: TGTGCCAGCACTACAGGGAAACAAGAGACCCAGTACTTC.